This passage covers 29 T cell receptor beta chains from one sample sequenced in a study of regulatory dendritic cells for organ transplantation. Profiling relied on immunoSEQ multiplex PCR, and the TCRdb table lists in-frame clones only, not all of them. In the table there are some 29,000 clones, about four fifths of which are singletons. The sample was naive CD4+ T cells from blood. Specified subset: CD45RA+ naive T cells. These receptors all stem from a human donor in good health.

J is TRBJ2-5 and V is TRBV6-6; no clear D gene. V gave up 6 bases and J gave up 5 bases, with 10 bases separating them. Germline V gene lookup returns CDR1 MNHNY and CDR2 SVGAGI (reference sequence). The CDR3 runs 12 residues. Here the CDR3 reads CASRKTGETQYF. CDR3 coding DNA: TGTGCCAGCAGAAAGACCGGGGAGACCCAGTACTTC.

V is TRBV7-9 and J is TRBJ2-1, with D possibly TRBD2 on 6 matching bases. The germline V and J ends were trimmed by 5 bases and 5 bases, with 13 bases remaining between them. CDR1 SEHNR and CDR2 FQNEAQ come from the germline V gene (reference sequence). This CDR3 spans 14 amino acids. The CDR3 DNA follows: TGTGCCAGCAGCGGTGGCGGGGTCCACAATGAGCAGTTCTTC. Translation: CASSGGGVHNEQFF. Full variable domain (rest looked up from reference TRBV7-9 and TRBJ2-1): DTGVSQNPRHKITKRGQNVTFRCDPISEHNRLYWYRQTLGQGPEFLTYFQNEAQLEKSRLLSDRFSAERPKGSFSTLEIQRTEQGDSAMYLCASSGGGVHNEQFFGPGTRLTVL.

The chain carries TRBV5-1 and TRBJ2-1, with 11 bases lining up with TRBD1. This CDR3 spans 17 amino acids. V was pared by 4 bases and J by 3 bases, with 9 bases of the junction left unmatched. Looked up from germline, CDR1 is SGHRS and CDR2 is YFSETQ. This chain's CDR3 is CASSRLGQGANYNEQFF. The CDR3 nucleotides are TGCGCCAGCAGCCGACTCGGACAGGGGGCGAACTACAATGAGCAGTTCTTC.

This clone was picked up a small number of times. The chain employs TRBV5-4 and TRBJ1-2, with 7 positions matching TRBD1. The trim removed 4 bases at V and 3 bases at J, leaving 3 bases unmatched. This CDR3 comprises 13 residues. CDR1 and CDR2 from the germline V gene are SGHNT and YYREEE (reference sequence). CDR3 coding DNA: TGTGCCAGCAGCAGAGGGACAGACTATGGCTACACCTTC. Translation: CASSRGTDYGYTF.

V usage is TRBV2 and J usage is TRBJ1-1; TRBD1 matches 7 bases. The ends lost 6 bases at V and 0 bases at J; junction bases unmatched: 4. Per the germline V gene, CDR1 is SNHLY and CDR2 is FYNNEI. There are 14 residues in the CDR3. CDR3 amino acids: CASRPGQMNTEAFF. DNA for the CDR3: TGTGCCAGCAGGCCGGGACAGATGAACACTGAAGCTTTCTTT.

V is TRBV11-2 and J is TRBJ2-7; D is perhaps TRBD2 (6 bases). V lost 0 bases, J lost 3 bases, and 9 bases lay in between. In germline, CDR1 is SGHAT, CDR2 FQNNGV. This CDR3 is 14 amino acids long. The DNA of the CDR3 is TGTGCCAGCAGCTTAGAATGGGGGGTCTACGAGCAGTACTTC. Encoded protein: CASSLEWGVYEQYF.

This chain uses TRBV10-3 with TRBJ2-7; 8 bases are shared with TRBD2. CDR1 and CDR2 (germline): ENHRY, SYGVKD. The CDR3 has 14 residues. V was clipped by 0 bases and J by 6 bases; unmatched bases: 4. The CDR3, as DNA: TGTGCCATCAGTGAGTCAGGGACTAGAGGCGAGCAGTACTTC. Protein sequence: CAISESGTRGEQYF.

The chain couples TRBV7-2 to TRBJ2-5; maybe TRBD1 (5 bases). Germline V gene lookup returns CDR1 SGHTA and CDR2 FQGNSA. The CDR3 has 16 residues. V shed 0 bases and J shed 2 bases, with 13 bases lying between them. This chain's CDR3 is CASSLAATEPQETQYF. CDR3 in DNA: TGTGCCAGCAGCTTAGCCGCGACAGAACCTCAAGAGACCCAGTACTTC.

V is TRBV5-1 and J is TRBJ2-7; D perhaps matches TRBD1 (5 bases). V lost 3 bases, J lost 5 bases, and 15 bases lay in between. The V gene's germline CDR1 is SGHRS and CDR2 YFSETQ. This CDR3 is built from 14 residues. This chain's CDR3 is CASSSSTVLNEQYF. In nucleotides, the CDR3 is TGCGCCAGCAGCTCCTCGACAGTTTTGAACGAGCAGTACTTC.

This chain links TRBV5-1 with TRBJ2-1; TRBD2 might be the D (6 bases). The V and J ends lost 0 bases and 6 bases respectively, with 13 bases between them. The CDR3 has 15 residues. Germline assignment: CDR1 SGHRS and CDR2 YFSETQ. This chain's CDR3 is CASSLDTGEVNEQFF. The DNA of the CDR3 is TGCGCCAGCAGCTTGGATACGGGGGAAGTCAATGAGCAGTTCTTC.

Comment on this clone: The same CDR3 is also encoded by other DNA sequences in this sample. The genes are TRBV15 and TRBJ1-5; the match to TRBD1 covers 7 bases. J lost 5 bases, V lost 0 bases, and 7 bases had no gene match. Germline assignment: CDR1 LNHNV and CDR2 YYDKDF (reference sequence). The CDR3 length is 16 residues. DNA of the CDR3: TGTGCCACCAGCAGAGACCCGGGACAGACTCATCAGCCCCAGCATTTT. Translation: CATSRDPGQTHQPQHF.

The chain uses TRBV7-9 and TRBJ2-2; 10 bases line up with TRBD1. With 5 bases clipped from V and 4 bases from J, the junction kept 4 bases outside the gene matches. This CDR3 contains 15 residues. CDR1 is SEHNR, CDR2 FQNEAQ, per germline (reference sequence). The CDR3 sequence: CASSRDRGITGELFF. CDR3 sequence (DNA): TGTGCCAGCAGCCGGGACAGGGGTATCACCGGGGAGCTGTTTTTT. The full variable domain, in which reference TRBV7-9 and TRBJ2-2 provide the parts outside the CDR3, is DTGVSQNPRHKITKRGQNVTFRCDPISEHNRLYWYRQTLGQGPEFLTYFQNEAQLEKSRLLSDRFSAERPKGSFSTLEIQRTEQGDSAMYLCASSRDRGITGELFFGEGSRLTVL.

The table lists this clone with a few counts. CDR3 loop: CASSNRGTYEQYF. In DNA, the CDR3 is TGTGCCAGCAGTAACAGGGGTACCTACGAGCAGTACTTC. The V and J genes are TRBV2 and TRBJ2-7, with 7 bases fitting TRBD1. The V segment lost 5 bases and the J segment 2 bases; nucleotides outside the gene matches: 3. The CDR3 is 13 amino acids. CDR1 is SNHLY, CDR2 FYNNEI, per germline.

This clone has more than one count but fewer than ten. This chain uses TRBV7-2 with TRBJ1-2; 7 bases are shared with TRBD1. The V gene end was trimmed by 1 base and the J gene end by 4 bases; junction bases not matched to a gene: 6. Germline V lookup: CDR1 SGHTA, CDR2 FQGNSA. The CDR3 is made up of 15 amino acids. The CDR3 DNA sequence: TGTGCCAGCAGCTTAGTACCCAGGGGGAGCTATGGCTACACCTTC. Residues: CASSLVPRGSYGYTF.

The chain is built from TRBV5-4 and TRBJ2-1; weak D call: TRBD2 (6 bases). Per germline, CDR1 SGHNT and CDR2 YYREEE (reference sequence). V shed 4 bases and J shed 6 bases, with 20 bases lying between them. CDR3 length equals 16 residues. Here the CDR3 DNA reads TGTGCCAGCAGCCGCCCCGGGGATCTGGGGGGCAATGAGCAGTTCTTC. Encoded protein: CASSRPGDLGGNEQFF.

The chain joins TRBV5-1 to TRBJ2-5, with D uncertain. Germline V CDR1 and CDR2: SGHRS, YFSETQ. The CDR3 is made up of 14 amino acids. With 1 base removed from V and 2 bases from J, the gap between germline ends came to 9 bases. The CDR3 sequence is CASSLTAAQETQYF. The DNA for the CDR3 is TGCGCCAGCAGCTTGACAGCTGCGCAAGAGACCCAGTACTTC.

This chain connects TRBV6-5 to TRBJ1-4; 10 positions match TRBD1. After removal of 4 bases from V and 5 bases from J, the junction contained 7 bases not matched to a gene. CDR1 is MNHEY, CDR2 SVGAGI, per germline. This CDR3 comprises 16 residues. The CDR3 DNA reads as TGTGCCAGCAGTTCCGGGACAGGGGAGGGGAATGAAAAACTGTTTTTT. Translated, it gives CASSSGTGEGNEKLFF.

The chain employs TRBV6-6 and TRBJ2-2, with 7 bases lining up with TRBD2. Per germline, CDR1 MNHNY and CDR2 SVGAGI (reference sequence). This CDR3 region has 15 residues. J was trimmed by 7 bases and V by 3 bases; bases with no gene match: 8. CDR3 protein: CASSYGSGPFGELFF. The CDR3 coding sequence is TGTGCCAGCAGTTATGGTAGCGGGCCGTTCGGGGAGCTGTTTTTT.

This chain connects TRBV5-5 to TRBJ1-3, with 7 bases identical to TRBD1. Germline V CDR1 and CDR2: SGHKS, YYEKEE (reference sequence). V shed 4 bases, J shed 2 bases, and the junction held 6 bases outside the gene matches. The CDR3 spans 15 residues. The CDR3 sequence is CASSPGTDAGNTIYF. The CDR3 DNA sequence: TGTGCCAGCAGCCCTGGGACAGACGCTGGAAACACCATATATTTT.

The table lists this clone with a count of one. The CDR3 DNA is TGCGCCAGCAGCCAAGATCTAGGCCAACTATTCTATGGCTACACCTTC. Amino acid sequence: CASSQDLGQLFYGYTF. This chain uses TRBV4-3 with TRBJ1-2; no reliable D call. The ends were cut back, 0 bases at V and 4 bases at J, with 15 bases in the middle. Germline loops: CDR1 LGHNA, CDR2 YSLEER. The CDR3 length is 16 residues.

The V call is TRBV5-1, the J call TRBJ2-7; D is possibly TRBD1 (6 bases). V lost 4 bases and J lost 4, with 15 bases in between. The CDR3 is 14 residues long. The germline gives CDR1 SGHRS, CDR2 YFSETQ. As DNA, the CDR3 is TGCGCCAGCAGCGCAGGGGTCGGCCAATACGAGCAGTACTTC. Residues: CASSAGVGQYEQYF. Full variable domain (outside the CDR3, taken from reference TRBV5-1 and TRBJ2-7): KAGVTQTPRYLIKTRGQQVTLSCSPISGHRSVSWYQQTPGQGLQFLFEYFSETQRNKGNFPGRFSGRQFSNSRSEMNVSTLELGDSALYLCASSAGVGQYEQYFGPGTRLTVT.

The genes are TRBV6-5 and TRBJ1-6; 7 nucleotides match TRBD1. The CDR3 loop spans 14 amino acids. Germline-derived CDR1 and CDR2 are MNHEY and SVGAGI. V lost 6 bases and J lost 10; bases outside the gene matches: 9. The CDR3 reads CASSSRQGRSPLHF. CDR3 DNA sequence: TGTGCCAGCAGCTCTCGACAGGGTCGATCACCCCTCCACTTT.

The chain uses TRBV7-9 and TRBJ1-1; D gene ambiguous. Germline V CDR1 and CDR2: SEHNR, FQNEAQ (reference sequence). This CDR3 has 14 amino acids. The ends were cut back, 4 bases at V and 4 bases at J, with 13 bases in the middle. Written as DNA, the CDR3 is TGTGCCAGCAGCTCCCTCTTCCGGGGCACTGAAGCTTTCTTT. The encoded protein is CASSSLFRGTEAFF.

The chain uses TRBV6-6 and TRBJ1-3, with TRBD1 matching over 8 bases. V shed 7 bases, J shed 4 bases, and the junction held 9 bases outside the gene matches. This CDR3 is 15 amino acids long. Germline CDR1 reads MNHNY; CDR2 reads SVGAGI (reference sequence). CDR3 region: CASTPDRAGGNTIYF. Here the CDR3 DNA reads TGTGCCAGCACCCCGGACAGGGCCGGGGGAAACACCATATATTTT.

This clone was seen only a few times. The chain carries TRBV27 and TRBJ1-6; D may be TRBD1 (5 bases). Germline loops: CDR1 MNHEY, CDR2 SMNVEV (reference sequence). Between the trimmed V and J ends, which lost 0 bases and 10 bases, there was a span of 7 bases. The CDR3 spans 13 residues. CDR3 in DNA: TGTGCCAGCAGTTTATCGGGGCCATCACCCCTCCACTTT. Translating gives CASSLSGPSPLHF.

This clone was counted a single time. The J gene is TRBJ1-6, the V gene TRBV6-1; 7 bases are a match to TRBD1. In germline, CDR1 is MNHNS, CDR2 SASEGT. The CDR3 has 15 residues. The V segment lost 6 bases and the J segment 7 bases; nucleotides outside the gene matches: 9. CDR3 nucleotides: TGTGCCAGCAGCGACCTCCGGGACAGAAATTCACCCCTCCACTTT. Translation: CASSDLRDRNSPLHF.

V and J are TRBV11-2 and TRBJ1-2; possible D gene TRBD1, 6 bases. The germline gives CDR1 SGHAT, CDR2 FQNNGV. This CDR3 is built from 13 residues. V was clipped by 0 bases and J by 8 bases, with 10 bases between them. CDR3 in amino acids: CASSLDQGPGYTF. CDR3 coding DNA: TGTGCCAGCAGCTTAGATCAGGGGCCGGGCTACACCTTC. Full variable domain (remainder filled in from reference TRBV11-2 and TRBJ1-2): EAGVAQSPRYKIIEKRQSVAFWCNPISGHATLYWYQQILGQGPKLLIQFQNNGVVDDSQLPKDRFSAERLKGVDSTLKIQPAKLEDSAVYLCASSLDQGPGYTFGSGTRLTVV.

The V call is TRBV9, the J call TRBJ2-5; D may be TRBD2 (6 bases). The V end lost 2 bases, the J end lost 1 base, and 6 bases lay between the germline ends. CDR1 SGDLS and CDR2 YYNGEE come from the germline V gene. CDR3 size: 13 residues. CDR3 residues: CASSVGGQETQYF. CDR3 nucleotides: TGTGCCAGCAGCGTGGGGGGCCAAGAGACCCAGTACTTC.

The J gene is TRBJ2-1, the V gene TRBV6-1, with D tentatively TRBD1 (6 bases). CDR3 length equals 17 residues. Trimming shortened V by 2 bases and J by 7 bases, and 21 bases separated the two germline ends. The V gene's germline CDR1 is MNHNS and CDR2 SASEGT. The CDR3 spells CASSEFGGITGINEQFF. The CDR3 bases are TGTGCCAGCAGTGAATTCGGAGGTATTACAGGGATAAATGAGCAGTTCTTC.